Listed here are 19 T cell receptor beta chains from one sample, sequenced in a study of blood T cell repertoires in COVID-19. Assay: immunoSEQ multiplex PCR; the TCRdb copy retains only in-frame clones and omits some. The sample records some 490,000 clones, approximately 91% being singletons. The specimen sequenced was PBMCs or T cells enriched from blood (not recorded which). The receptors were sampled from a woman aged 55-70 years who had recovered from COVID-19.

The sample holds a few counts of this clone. The CDR3 here is CASSPLTGVGEKLFF. The CDR3 DNA is TGTGCCAGCAGTCCTCTAACAGGGGTGGGTGAAAAACTGTTTTTT. V gene TRBV27 combines with J gene TRBJ1-4; TRBD1 aligns across 7 bases. V trimming: 5 bases; J trimming: 7 bases; junction bases outside the gene matches: 10. The V gene's germline CDR1 is MNHEY and CDR2 SMNVEV (reference sequence). The CDR3 consists of 15 residues. Using reference TRBV27 and TRBJ1-4 for the parts outside the CDR3, the full variable domain is EAQVTQNPRYLITVTGKKLTVTCSQNMNHEYMSWYRQDPGLGLRQIYYSMNVEVTDKGDVPEGYKVSRKEKRNFPLILESPSPNQTSLYFCASSPLTGVGEKLFFGSGTQLSVL.

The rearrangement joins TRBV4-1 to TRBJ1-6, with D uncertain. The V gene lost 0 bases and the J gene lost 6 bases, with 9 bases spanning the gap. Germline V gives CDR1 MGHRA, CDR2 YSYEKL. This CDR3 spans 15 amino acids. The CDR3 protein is CASSQDLAVNSPLHF. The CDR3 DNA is TGCGCCAGCAGCCAAGATCTGGCAGTTAATTCACCCCTCCACTTT.

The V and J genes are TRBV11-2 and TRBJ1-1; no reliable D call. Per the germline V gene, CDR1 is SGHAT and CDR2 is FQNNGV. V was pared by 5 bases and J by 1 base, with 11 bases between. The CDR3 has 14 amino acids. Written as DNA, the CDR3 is TGTGCCAGCAGCCCCAGACTACAGAACACTGAAGCTTTCTTT. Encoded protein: CASSPRLQNTEAFF.

The CDR3 region is CAWSRGGTGRPNSPLHF. The CDR3 DNA reads TGTGCCTGGAGTCGGGGGGGGACAGGGAGACCAAATTCACCCCTCCACTTT. The chain carries TRBV30 and TRBJ1-6; 9 bases agree with TRBD1. Germline CDR1 GTSNPN, CDR2 SVGIG (reference sequence). The CDR3 covers 17 residues. Trimming took 2 bases from V and 7 from J; bases not matched to a gene: 12.

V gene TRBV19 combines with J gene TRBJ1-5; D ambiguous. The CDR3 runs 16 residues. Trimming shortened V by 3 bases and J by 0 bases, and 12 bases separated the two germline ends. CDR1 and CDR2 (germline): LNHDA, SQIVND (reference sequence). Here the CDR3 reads CASSMYGGYSNQPQHF. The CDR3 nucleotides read TGTGCCAGTAGTATGTATGGAGGTTATAGCAATCAGCCCCAGCATTTT.

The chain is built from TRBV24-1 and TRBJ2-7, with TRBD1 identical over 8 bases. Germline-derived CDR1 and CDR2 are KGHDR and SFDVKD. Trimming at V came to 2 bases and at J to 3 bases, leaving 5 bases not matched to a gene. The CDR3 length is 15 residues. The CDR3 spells CATSDSQTGVYEQYV. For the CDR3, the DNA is TGTGCCACCAGTGATTCCCAGACAGGGGTCTACGAGCAGTACGTC.

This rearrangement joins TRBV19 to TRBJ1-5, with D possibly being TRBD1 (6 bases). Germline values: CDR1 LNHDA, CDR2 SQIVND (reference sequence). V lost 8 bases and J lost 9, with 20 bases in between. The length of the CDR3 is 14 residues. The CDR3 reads CASRTGGQSRPQHF. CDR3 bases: TGTGCCAGTCGCACCGGGGGGCAATCACGGCCCCAGCATTTT.

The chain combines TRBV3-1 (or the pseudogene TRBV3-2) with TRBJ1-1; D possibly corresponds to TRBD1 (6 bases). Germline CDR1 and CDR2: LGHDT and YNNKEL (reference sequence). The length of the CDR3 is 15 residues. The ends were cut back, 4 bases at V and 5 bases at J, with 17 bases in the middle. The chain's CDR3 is CASSPSRGGWTEAFF. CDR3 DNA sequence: TGTGCCAGCAGCCCGTCGAGGGGGGGCTGGACTGAAGCTTTCTTT.

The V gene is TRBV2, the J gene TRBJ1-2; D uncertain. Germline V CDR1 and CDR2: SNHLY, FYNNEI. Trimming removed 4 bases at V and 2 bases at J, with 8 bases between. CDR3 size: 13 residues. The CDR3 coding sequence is TGTGCCAGCAGTGGAGGGCCGAACTATGGCTACACCTTC. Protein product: CASSGGPNYGYTF.

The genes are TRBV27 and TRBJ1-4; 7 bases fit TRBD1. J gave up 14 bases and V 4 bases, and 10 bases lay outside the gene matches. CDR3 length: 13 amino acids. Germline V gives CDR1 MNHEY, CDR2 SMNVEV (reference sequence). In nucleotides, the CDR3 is TGTGCCAGCAGTTCCCGGGACAGCCGGGGGCTGTTTTTT. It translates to CASSSRDSRGLFF.

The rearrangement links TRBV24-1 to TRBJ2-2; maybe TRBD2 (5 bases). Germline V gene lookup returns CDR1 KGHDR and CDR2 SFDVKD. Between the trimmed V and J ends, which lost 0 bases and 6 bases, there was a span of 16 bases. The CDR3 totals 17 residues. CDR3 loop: CATSDLNGKRGSGELFF. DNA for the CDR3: TGTGCCACCAGTGATTTGAATGGGAAACGAGGGTCCGGGGAGCTGTTTTTT.

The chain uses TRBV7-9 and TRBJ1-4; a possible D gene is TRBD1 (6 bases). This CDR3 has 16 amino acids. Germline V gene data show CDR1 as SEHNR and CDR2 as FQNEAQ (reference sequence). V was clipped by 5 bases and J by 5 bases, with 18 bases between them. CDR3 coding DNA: TGTGCCAGCAGCCCCATAGGGGGACGGCCCAATGAAAAACTGTTTTTT. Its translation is CASSPIGGRPNEKLFF.

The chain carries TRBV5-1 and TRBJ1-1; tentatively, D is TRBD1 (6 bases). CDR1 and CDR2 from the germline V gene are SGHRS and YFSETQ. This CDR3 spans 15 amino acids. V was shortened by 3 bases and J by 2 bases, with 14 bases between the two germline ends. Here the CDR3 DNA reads TGCGCCAGCAGCTCACTAAACAGGGCAAACACTGAAGCTTTCTTT. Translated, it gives CASSSLNRANTEAFF.

In DNA form, the CDR3 reads TGCGCCAGCAGCCAGGCTGTCAGGGGGAGCGAAAAACTGTTTTTT. Amino acid sequence: CASSQAVRGSEKLFF. The chain employs TRBV4-1 and TRBJ1-4; 7 bases align to TRBD1. Trimming took 3 bases from V and 8 from J; bases not matched to a gene: 9. Germline V CDR1 and CDR2: MGHRA, YSYEKL. The CDR3 is made up of 15 amino acids.

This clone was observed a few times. In nucleotides, the CDR3 is TGTGCCAGTACTGACAGACCTAACTATGGCTACACCTTC. As protein: CASTDRPNYGYTF. This chain connects TRBV19 to TRBJ1-2; possible D gene TRBD1, 5 bases. Germline V gives CDR1 LNHDA, CDR2 SQIVND (reference sequence). There are 13 residues in the CDR3. The V end lost 7 bases, the J end lost 0 bases, and 9 bases lay between the germline ends.

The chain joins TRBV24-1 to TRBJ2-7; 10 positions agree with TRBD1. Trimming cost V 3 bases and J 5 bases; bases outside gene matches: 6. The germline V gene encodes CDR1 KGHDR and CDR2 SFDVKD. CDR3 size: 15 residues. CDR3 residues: CATSDQGQGSHEQYF. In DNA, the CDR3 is TGTGCCACCAGTGATCAGGGACAGGGGTCCCACGAGCAGTACTTC.

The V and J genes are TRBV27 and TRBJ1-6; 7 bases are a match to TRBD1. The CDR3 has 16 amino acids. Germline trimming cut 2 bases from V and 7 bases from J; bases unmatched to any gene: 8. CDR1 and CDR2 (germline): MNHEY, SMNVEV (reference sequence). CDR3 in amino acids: CASSLEGGQPNSPLHF. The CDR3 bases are TGTGCCAGCAGTTTAGAAGGGGGACAGCCGAATTCACCCCTCCACTTT.

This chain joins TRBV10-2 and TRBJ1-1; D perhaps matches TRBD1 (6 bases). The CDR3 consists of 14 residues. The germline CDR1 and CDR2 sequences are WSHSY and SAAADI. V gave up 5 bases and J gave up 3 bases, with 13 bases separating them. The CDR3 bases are TGCGCCAGCAGTTGGGGGCGAGGGGACACTGAAGCTTTCTTT. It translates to CASSWGRGDTEAFF.

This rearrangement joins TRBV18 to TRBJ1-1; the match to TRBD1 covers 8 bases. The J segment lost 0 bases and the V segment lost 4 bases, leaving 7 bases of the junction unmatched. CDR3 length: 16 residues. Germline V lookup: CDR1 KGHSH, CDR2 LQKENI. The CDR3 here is CASSLSTGALNTEAFF. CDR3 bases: TGTGCCAGCTCACTATCGACAGGGGCGTTGAACACTGAAGCTTTCTTT. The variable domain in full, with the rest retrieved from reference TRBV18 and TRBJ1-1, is NAGVMQNPRHLVRRRGQEARLRCSPMKGHSHVYWYRQLPEEGLKFMVYLQKENIIDESGMPKERFSAEFPKEGPSILRIQQVVRGDSAAYFCASSLSTGALNTEAFFGQGTRLTVV.